The 32 T cell receptor beta chains below come from one sample, sequenced in a study of T cell responses to AZD1222 COVID-19 vaccine. Repertoires were generated with immunoSEQ multiplex PCR, while TCRdb's copy carries only in-frame clones and drops some. Among over 90,000 clones listed, about 93% were seen once. The sample here was peripheral blood, taken 28 days after the second AZD1222 dose. The receptor set was obtained from an adult who received the AZD1222 COVID-19 vaccine.

This chain connects TRBV6-4 to TRBJ1-5, with 7 bases identical to TRBD1. Trimming cost V 2 bases and J 0 bases; bases outside gene matches: 13. The CDR3 is made up of 19 amino acids. The germline gives CDR1 MRHNA, CDR2 SNTAGT. The CDR3 loop reads CASSDPKGGTEYSNQPQHF. The CDR3 DNA follows: TGTGCCAGCAGTGACCCTAAGGGGGGGACAGAGTATAGCAATCAGCCCCAGCATTTT.

The chain uses TRBV7-9 and TRBJ2-1; D gene uncertain. This CDR3 spans 14 amino acids. The ends were cut back, 4 bases at V and 1 base at J, with 8 bases in the middle. The germline V gene has CDR1 SEHNR and CDR2 FQNEAQ (reference sequence). Written as DNA, the CDR3 is TGTGCCAGCAGCTCCGCCCAGTCCTACAATGAGCAGTTCTTC. It codes for CASSSAQSYNEQFF.

The chain has TRBV19 and TRBJ2-2; maybe TRBD1 (5 bases). The CDR3 spans 14 residues. Germline loops: CDR1 LNHDA, CDR2 SQIVND (reference sequence). V lost 3 bases and J lost 4, with 9 bases in between. CDR3 nucleotide sequence: TGTGCCAGTAGTATTGTACAGGCCACCGGGGAGCTGTTTTTT. Protein: CASSIVQATGELFF.

V usage is TRBV5-8 and J usage is TRBJ1-4, with 9 positions matching TRBD1. This CDR3 has 16 amino acids. J was trimmed by 7 bases and V by 2 bases; bases with no gene match: 9. Per germline, CDR1 SGHTS and CDR2 YDEGEE. In DNA form, the CDR3 reads TGTGCCAGCAGCTTCGGACAGGGGTTAAGTTCTGAAAAACTGTTTTTT. Translation: CASSFGQGLSSEKLFF.

V gene TRBV21-1 combines with J gene TRBJ2-7; whether TRBD2, the table's D call, matches the DNA was not checked. TRBV21-1 is noted as a pseudogene. The CDR3 runs to 14 residues. CDR3 nucleotide sequence: TGTGCCAGCAGCGACCCCCCGGAGAACTACGAGCAGTACTTC. This encodes CASSDPPENYEQYF.

J is TRBJ1-4 and V is TRBV9, with 7 bases matching TRBD1. This CDR3 comprises 15 residues. CDR1 is SGDLS and CDR2 is YYNGEE in the germline V gene. V was pared by 4 bases and J by 6 bases, with 9 bases of the junction left unmatched. CDR3 amino acids: CASSSKGARDEKLFF. In nucleotides, the CDR3 is TGTGCCAGCAGCAGCAAGGGGGCAAGGGATGAAAAACTGTTTTTT.

The sample holds a few counts of this clone. The chain is built from TRBV3-1 (or the pseudogene TRBV3-2) and TRBJ1-3; D is unresolved. The CDR3 length is 15 residues. Germline CDR1 reads LGHDT; CDR2 reads YNNKEL (reference sequence). Trimming removed 1 base from V and 3 bases from J, with 10 bases in between. The CDR3: CASSQGGDGGNTIYF. The CDR3, as DNA: TGTGCCAGCAGCCAAGGAGGTGACGGTGGAAACACCATATATTTT.

The V gene is TRBV28, the J gene TRBJ2-7, with a possible D match to TRBD1 (5 bases). The germline V and J ends were trimmed by 6 bases and 0 bases, with 9 bases remaining between them. This CDR3 has 13 amino acids. Germline loops: CDR1 MDHEN, CDR2 SYDVKM. In DNA, the CDR3 is TGTGCCAGCAGCCGGACACCCTCCTACGAGCAGTACTTC. It codes for CASSRTPSYEQYF.

V and J are TRBV28 and TRBJ2-4; 10 bases are a match to TRBD2. This CDR3 is built from 20 residues. After removal of 1 base from V and 0 bases from J, the junction contained 12 bases not matched to a gene. Per germline, CDR1 MDHEN and CDR2 SYDVKM. The CDR3 loop is CASSLFRLAGEVTAKNIQYF. The CDR3 coding sequence is TGTGCCAGCAGTTTATTTAGGCTAGCGGGGGAGGTAACAGCCAAAAACATTCAGTACTTC.

The chain has TRBV2 and TRBJ1-2; 7 bases are a match to TRBD1. Germline CDR1 reads SNHLY; CDR2 reads FYNNEI. V trimming: 5 bases; J trimming: 4 bases; junction bases outside the gene matches: 4. The CDR3 is 13 residues long. CDR3 amino acids: CASSQGQTYGYTF. In DNA, the CDR3 is TGTGCCAGCAGTCAGGGACAGACCTATGGCTACACCTTC. The complete variable domain, with remaining parts taken from reference TRBV2 and TRBJ1-2, reads EPEVTQTPSHQVTQMGQEVILRCVPISNHLYFYWYRQILGQKVEFLVSFYNNEISEKSEIFDDQFSVERPDGSNFTLKIRSTKLEDSAMYFCASSQGQTYGYTFGSGTRLTVV.

The V call is TRBV4-2, the J call TRBJ1-6; the match to TRBD1 covers 9 bases. J gave up 10 bases and V 0 bases, and 10 bases lay outside the gene matches. The CDR3 extends over 17 amino acids. Per the germline V gene, CDR1 is LGHNA and CDR2 is YNFKEQ. The CDR3 coding sequence is TGTGCCAGCAGCCAAGAAAGGGACAGGGTGTTAGGGTCACCCCTCCACTTT. Translating it yields CASSQERDRVLGSPLHF.

The V call is TRBV30, the J call TRBJ2-7, with D possibly being TRBD1 or TRBD2 (6 bases each). Germline CDR1 reads GTSNPN; CDR2 reads SVGIG (reference sequence). The CDR3 contains 14 residues. V lost 1 base, J lost 2 bases, and 12 bases lay in between. The CDR3 loop is CAWSEGGLAYEQYF. CDR3 DNA sequence: TGTGCCTGGAGTGAGGGGGGCCTGGCCTACGAGCAGTACTTC.

The chain employs TRBV29-1 and TRBJ2-5; D not resolved. Germline V gene lookup returns CDR1 SQVTM and CDR2 ANQGSEA. Trimming stripped 1 base from V and 1 base from J, with 7 bases between. CDR3 length equals 13 residues. In DNA, the CDR3 is TGCAGCGTTGAAGGTCTGCTCCAAGAGACCCAGTACTTC. Translating it yields CSVEGLLQETQYF. Full variable domain (missing parts from reference TRBV29-1 and TRBJ2-5): SAVISQKPSRDICQRGTSLTIQCQVDSQVTMMFWYRQQPGQSLTLIATANQGSEATYESGFVIDKFPISRPNLTFSTLTVSNMSPEDSSIYLCSVEGLLQETQYFGPGTRLLVL.

Written as DNA, the CDR3 is TGCGCCAGCAGCTTGGTGGGAAGGATTGATGAAAAACTGTTTTTT. Protein: CASSLVGRIDEKLFF. This chain connects TRBV5-1 to TRBJ1-4; no definite D call. Trimming removed 0 bases at V and 6 bases at J, with 12 bases between. The CDR3 sequence is 15 residues long. From germline, CDR1 is SGHRS and CDR2 YFSETQ.

The chain carries TRBV28 and TRBJ1-5; D gene unclear. Germline assignment: CDR1 MDHEN and CDR2 SYDVKM. This CDR3 has 14 residues. The germline V and J ends were trimmed by 2 bases and 4 bases, with 9 bases remaining between them. The CDR3 loop reads CASSLVRWNQPQHF. In DNA form, the CDR3 reads TGTGCCAGCAGTTTAGTCAGGTGGAATCAGCCCCAGCATTTT.

The rearrangement joins TRBV7-9 to TRBJ2-1; TRBD1 matches at 7 bases. Germline loops: CDR1 SEHNR, CDR2 FQNEAQ (reference sequence). The CDR3 runs 15 residues. The trim removed 5 bases at V and 3 bases at J, leaving 7 bases unmatched. In DNA, the CDR3 is TGTGCCAGCAGCCCTAGGACAGGAAACTACAATGAGCAGTTCTTC. It translates to CASSPRTGNYNEQFF.

This rearrangement joins TRBV4-1 to TRBJ1-1, with a possible D match to TRBD1 (6 bases). The germline V and J ends were trimmed by 4 bases and 0 bases, with 18 bases remaining between them. CDR3 length equals 17 residues. Per germline, CDR1 MGHRA and CDR2 YSYEKL. The CDR3 spells CASSRDATGSMNTEAFF. Here the CDR3 DNA reads TGCGCCAGCAGCCGCGACGCAACAGGGAGCATGAACACTGAAGCTTTCTTT.

This chain uses TRBV19 with TRBJ1-2; no firm D call. Germline values: CDR1 LNHDA, CDR2 SQIVND (reference sequence). Trimming left V 1 base short and J 5 bases short, with 5 bases between. The CDR3 contains 12 residues. Written as DNA, the CDR3 is TGTGCCAGTAGTATAGCGGCTTATGGCTACACCTTC. Amino acids: CASSIAAYGYTF.

The chain couples TRBV27 to TRBJ2-1; 13 bases match TRBD2. The germline CDR1 and CDR2 sequences are MNHEY and SMNVEV (reference sequence). The V gene end was trimmed by 4 bases and the J gene end by 0 bases; junction bases not matched to a gene: 9. The CDR3 spans 19 residues. The CDR3 reads CASSSLGLAGVTSYNEQFF. In DNA, the CDR3 is TGTGCCAGCAGTTCGCTTGGACTAGCGGGGGTTACCTCCTACAATGAGCAGTTCTTC.

This clone showed up just a few times. This sequence joins TRBV28 and TRBJ1-5; D might be TRBD1 (6 bases). This CDR3 spans 15 amino acids. Germline CDR1 and CDR2: MDHEN and SYDVKM. Trimming took off 0 bases at V and 3 bases at J, with 9 bases between the two ends. The CDR3 sequence: CASSLWTGNNQPQHF. The CDR3 DNA reads as TGTGCCAGCAGTTTATGGACAGGCAACAATCAGCCCCAGCATTTT.

This chain uses TRBV19 with TRBJ1-6, with 7 bases matching TRBD1. Germline lookup yields CDR1 LNHDA and CDR2 SQIVND (reference sequence). CDR3 size: 14 residues. The V and J ends lost 9 bases and 11 bases, in that order; junction bases with no gene match: 13. The CDR3 coding sequence is TGTGCCAGCACCGAGACAGGGAGGGGGACACCCCTCCACTTT. This sequence encodes CASTETGRGTPLHF.

The V and J genes are TRBV9 and TRBJ2-2; TRBD1 aligns across 10 bases. Per the germline V gene, CDR1 is SGDLS and CDR2 is YYNGEE. The trim removed 3 bases at V and 5 bases at J, leaving 1 base unmatched. The CDR3 is 14 amino acids. The CDR3 nucleotides read TGTGCCAGCAGCGGGGGACAGGGGACCGGGGAGCTGTTTTTT. Translation: CASSGGQGTGELFF.

The chain is built from TRBV9 and TRBJ1-5; no clear D gene. The CDR3 is made up of 13 amino acids. Trimming removed 5 bases at V and 5 bases at J, with 11 bases between. Germline V gene lookup returns CDR1 SGDLS and CDR2 YYNGEE. In nucleotides, the CDR3 is TGTGCCAGCAGTTCTGGGGAGCATCAGCCCCAGCATTTT. Translating it yields CASSSGEHQPQHF.

The rearrangement uses TRBV28 and TRBJ2-3; TRBD1 agrees at 8 bases. This CDR3 is 16 amino acids long. Germline assignment: CDR1 MDHEN and CDR2 SYDVKM. The ends lost 1 base at V and 5 bases at J; junction bases unmatched: 8. CDR3 DNA sequence: TGTGCCAGCAGTTTATTCCCGACAGGGGAGGAAGATACGCAGTATTTT. This gives the protein CASSLFPTGEEDTQYF.

This chain connects TRBV28 to TRBJ1-2; the match to TRBD1 covers 7 bases. The CDR3 contains 18 residues. The V gene end was trimmed by 7 bases and the J gene end by 4 bases; junction bases not matched to a gene: 21. Per germline, CDR1 MDHEN and CDR2 SYDVKM. CDR3 sequence reads: CASKMGPGQPPLGYGYTF. DNA for the CDR3: TGTGCCAGCAAGATGGGACCGGGACAGCCTCCCCTAGGCTATGGCTACACCTTC.

The V call is TRBV5-1, the J call TRBJ1-2; D uncertain. CDR1 and CDR2 (germline): SGHRS, YFSETQ. Trimming shortened V by 2 bases and J by 7 bases, and 12 bases separated the two germline ends. The CDR3 sequence is 13 residues long. The CDR3 coding sequence is TGCGCCAGCAGCTTCAGTACAGTAGGTGGCTACACCTTC. This encodes CASSFSTVGGYTF.

The rearrangement joins TRBV6-5 to TRBJ2-1; no firm D call. Germline CDR1 reads MNHEY; CDR2 reads SVGAGI. The ends were cut back, 7 bases at V and 6 bases at J, with 16 bases in the middle. The CDR3 covers 14 residues. The CDR3 reads CASTPSGPSNEQFF. The CDR3 nucleotides are TGTGCCAGCACACCCTCCGGGCCCTCCAATGAGCAGTTCTTC.

The sample holds a few counts of this clone. The genes are TRBV27 and TRBJ1-2; D is uncertain. The CDR3 extends over 15 amino acids. Looked up from germline, CDR1 is MNHEY and CDR2 is SMNVEV (reference sequence). Trimming took off 0 bases at V and 6 bases at J, with 14 bases between the two ends. CDR3 in DNA: TGTGCCAGCAGTTTATCCGGGCTCTTGGGCAATGGCTACACCTTC. Amino acids: CASSLSGLLGNGYTF.

This clone has only one observation. The chain has TRBV7-9 and TRBJ1-6, with TRBD1 matching over 7 bases. The germline CDR1 and CDR2 sequences are SEHNR and FQNEAQ (reference sequence). The CDR3 loop spans 15 amino acids. The V gene end was trimmed by 0 bases and the J gene end by 13 bases; junction bases not matched to a gene: 9. CDR3 region: CASSLAGTALSPLHF. Written as DNA, the CDR3 is TGTGCCAGCAGCTTAGCCGGGACAGCCCTGAGTCCCCTCCACTTT. The full variable domain, its missing parts supplied by reference TRBV7-9 and TRBJ1-6, is DTGVSQNPRHKITKRGQNVTFRCDPISEHNRLYWYRQTLGQGPEFLTYFQNEAQLEKSRLLSDRFSAERPKGSFSTLEIQRTEQGDSAMYLCASSLAGTALSPLHFGNGTRLTVT.

In its sample, this clone was seen a few times. The rearrangement joins TRBV7-2 to TRBJ1-2; weak D call: TRBD1 (5 bases). Per germline, CDR1 SGHTA and CDR2 FQGNSA. V gave up 1 base and J gave up 8 bases, with 17 bases separating them. The CDR3 spans 15 residues. CDR3 bases: TGTGCCAGCAGCTTAGTAGGGACGGCTAGCGGGGGCTACACCTTC. Amino acid sequence: CASSLVGTASGGYTF.

The J gene is TRBJ2-7, the V gene TRBV6-5; 8 bases are a match to TRBD1. The length of the CDR3 is 14 residues. From germline, CDR1 is MNHEY and CDR2 SVGAGI. J gave up 5 bases and V 5 bases, and 8 bases lay outside the gene matches. The CDR3 region is CASSLSRTGNEQYF. As DNA, the CDR3 is TGTGCCAGCAGTCTATCCCGGACAGGGAACGAGCAGTACTTC.

The V gene is TRBV5-1, the J gene TRBJ2-5; D possibly uses TRBD1 or TRBD2 (5 bases each). Germline V gene lookup returns CDR1 SGHRS and CDR2 YFSETQ. Trimming left V 3 bases short and J 2 bases short, with 8 bases between. The CDR3 extends over 13 amino acids. The CDR3 loop reads CASSWDLQETQYF. Here the CDR3 DNA reads TGCGCCAGCAGCTGGGACCTACAAGAGACCCAGTACTTC.